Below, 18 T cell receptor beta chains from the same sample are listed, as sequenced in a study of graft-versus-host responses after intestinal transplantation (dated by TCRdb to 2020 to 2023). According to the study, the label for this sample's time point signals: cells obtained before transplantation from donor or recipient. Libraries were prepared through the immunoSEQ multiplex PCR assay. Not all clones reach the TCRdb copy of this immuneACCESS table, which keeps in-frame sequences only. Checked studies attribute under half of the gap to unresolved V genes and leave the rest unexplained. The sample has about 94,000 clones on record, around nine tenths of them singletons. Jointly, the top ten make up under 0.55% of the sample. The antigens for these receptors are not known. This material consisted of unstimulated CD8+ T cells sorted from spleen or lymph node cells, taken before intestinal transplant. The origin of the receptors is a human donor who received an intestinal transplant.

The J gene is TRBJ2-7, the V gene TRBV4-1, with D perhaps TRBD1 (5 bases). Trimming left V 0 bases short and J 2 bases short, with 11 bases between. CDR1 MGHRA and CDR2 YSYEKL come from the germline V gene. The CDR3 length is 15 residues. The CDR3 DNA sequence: TGCGCCAGCAGCCAAGATTGGACACCCCCCTACGAGCAGTACTTC. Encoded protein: CASSQDWTPPYEQYF.

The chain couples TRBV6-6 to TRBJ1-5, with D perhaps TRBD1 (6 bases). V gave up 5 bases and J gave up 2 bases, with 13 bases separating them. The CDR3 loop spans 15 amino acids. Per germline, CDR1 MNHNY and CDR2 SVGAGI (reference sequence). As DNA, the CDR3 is TGTGCCAGCAGTACTCGACAGGACCGCAATCAGCCCCAGCATTTT. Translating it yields CASSTRQDRNQPQHF.

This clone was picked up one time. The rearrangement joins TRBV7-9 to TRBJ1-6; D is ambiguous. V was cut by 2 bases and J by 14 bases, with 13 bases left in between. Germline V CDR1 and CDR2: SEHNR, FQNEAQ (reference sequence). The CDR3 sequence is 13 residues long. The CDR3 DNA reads TGTGCCAGCAGCTTAAATGGCCTTCTGGCCCTCCACTTT. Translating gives CASSLNGLLALHF.

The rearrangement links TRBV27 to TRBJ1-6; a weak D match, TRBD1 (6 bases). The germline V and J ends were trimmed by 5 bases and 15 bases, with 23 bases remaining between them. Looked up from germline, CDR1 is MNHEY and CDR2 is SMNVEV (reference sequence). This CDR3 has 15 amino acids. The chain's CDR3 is CASSHQMDSATLLHF. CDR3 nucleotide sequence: TGTGCCAGCAGTCATCAAATGGACAGCGCTACACTCCTCCACTTT.

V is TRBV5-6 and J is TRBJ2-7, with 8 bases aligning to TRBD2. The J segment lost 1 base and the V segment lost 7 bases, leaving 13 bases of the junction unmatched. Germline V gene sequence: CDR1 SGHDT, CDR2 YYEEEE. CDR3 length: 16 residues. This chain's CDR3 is CASLNRTSLSSYEQYF. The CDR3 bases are TGTGCCAGCCTCAATAGGACTAGCCTATCATCCTACGAGCAGTACTTC.

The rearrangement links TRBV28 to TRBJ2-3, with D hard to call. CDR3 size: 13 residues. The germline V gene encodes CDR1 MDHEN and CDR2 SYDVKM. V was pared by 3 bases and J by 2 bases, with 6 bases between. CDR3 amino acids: CASSFEITDTQYF. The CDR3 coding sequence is TGTGCCAGCAGTTTTGAGATCACAGATACGCAGTATTTT.

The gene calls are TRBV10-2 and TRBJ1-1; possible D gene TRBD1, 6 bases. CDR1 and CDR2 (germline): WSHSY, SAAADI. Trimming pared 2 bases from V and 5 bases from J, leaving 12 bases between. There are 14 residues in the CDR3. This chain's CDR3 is CASSERQVGTEAFF. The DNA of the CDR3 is TGCGCCAGCAGTGAGAGACAGGTCGGGACTGAAGCTTTCTTT.

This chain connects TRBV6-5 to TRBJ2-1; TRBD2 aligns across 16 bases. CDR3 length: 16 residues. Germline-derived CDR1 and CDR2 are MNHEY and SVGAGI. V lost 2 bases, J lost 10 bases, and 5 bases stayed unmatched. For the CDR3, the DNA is TGTGCCAGCAGTTACATGGGACTAGCGGGAGGGCGGGAGCAGTTCTTC. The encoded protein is CASSYMGLAGGREQFF.

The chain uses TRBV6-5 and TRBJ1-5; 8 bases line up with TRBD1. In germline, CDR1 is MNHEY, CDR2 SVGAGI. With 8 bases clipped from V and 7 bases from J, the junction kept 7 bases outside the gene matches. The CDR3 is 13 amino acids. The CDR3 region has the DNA TGTGCCAGCGGAGGACAGGGTGGGCAGCCCCAGCATTTT. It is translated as CASGGQGGQPQHF.

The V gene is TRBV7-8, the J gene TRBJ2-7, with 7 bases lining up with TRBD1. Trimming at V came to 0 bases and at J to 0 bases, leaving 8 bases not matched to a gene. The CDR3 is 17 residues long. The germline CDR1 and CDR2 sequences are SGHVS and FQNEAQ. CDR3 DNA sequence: TGTGCCAGCAGCTTAGCTCCGGGACAGTTTAGCTCCTACGAGCAGTACTTC. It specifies CASSLAPGQFSSYEQYF.

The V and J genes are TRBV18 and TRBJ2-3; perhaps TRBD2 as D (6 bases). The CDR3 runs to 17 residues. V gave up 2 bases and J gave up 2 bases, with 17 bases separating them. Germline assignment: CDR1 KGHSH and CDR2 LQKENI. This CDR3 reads CASSPWKGEEITDTQYF. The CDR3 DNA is TGTGCCAGCTCACCATGGAAAGGGGAGGAAATCACAGATACGCAGTATTTT.

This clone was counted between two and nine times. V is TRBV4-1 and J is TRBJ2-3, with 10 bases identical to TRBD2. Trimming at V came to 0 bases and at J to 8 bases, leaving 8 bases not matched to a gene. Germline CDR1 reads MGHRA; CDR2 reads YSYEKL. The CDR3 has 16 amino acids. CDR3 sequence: CASSQDITSGILTQYF. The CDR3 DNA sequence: TGCGCCAGCAGCCAAGATATAACTAGCGGGATCCTTACGCAGTATTTT.

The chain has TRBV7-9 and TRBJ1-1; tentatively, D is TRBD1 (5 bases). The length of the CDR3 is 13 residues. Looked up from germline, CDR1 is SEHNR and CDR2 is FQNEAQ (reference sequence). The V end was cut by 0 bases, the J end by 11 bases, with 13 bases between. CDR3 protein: CASSLALGGDAFF. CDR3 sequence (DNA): TGTGCCAGCAGCTTAGCGCTCGGGGGGGACGCTTTCTTT.

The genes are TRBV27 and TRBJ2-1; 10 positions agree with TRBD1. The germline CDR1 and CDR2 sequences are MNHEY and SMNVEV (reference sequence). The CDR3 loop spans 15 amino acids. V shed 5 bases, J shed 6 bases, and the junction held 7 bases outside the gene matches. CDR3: CASSPLRDRGNEQFF. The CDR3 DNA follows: TGTGCCAGCAGTCCCCTACGGGACAGGGGCAATGAGCAGTTCTTC.

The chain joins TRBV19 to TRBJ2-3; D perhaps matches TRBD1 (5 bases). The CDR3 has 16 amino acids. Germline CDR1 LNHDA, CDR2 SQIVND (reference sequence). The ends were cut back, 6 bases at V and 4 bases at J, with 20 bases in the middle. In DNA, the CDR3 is TGTGCCAGTAGCCCTGTGGGCGCAGGGCGCGCAGATACGCAGTATTTT. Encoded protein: CASSPVGAGRADTQYF.

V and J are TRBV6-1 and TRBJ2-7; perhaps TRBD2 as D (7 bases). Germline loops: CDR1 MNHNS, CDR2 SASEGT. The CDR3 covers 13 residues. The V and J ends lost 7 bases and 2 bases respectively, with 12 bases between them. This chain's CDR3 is CASIRGAAYEQYF. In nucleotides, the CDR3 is TGTGCCAGCATCCGGGGGGCGGCCTACGAGCAGTACTTC.

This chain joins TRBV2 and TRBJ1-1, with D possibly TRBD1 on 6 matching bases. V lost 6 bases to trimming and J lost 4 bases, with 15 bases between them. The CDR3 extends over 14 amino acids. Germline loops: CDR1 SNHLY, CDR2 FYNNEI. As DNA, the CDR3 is TGTGCCAGCAGAACGACAGGATTGTTCACTGAAGCTTTCTTT. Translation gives CASRTTGLFTEAFF.

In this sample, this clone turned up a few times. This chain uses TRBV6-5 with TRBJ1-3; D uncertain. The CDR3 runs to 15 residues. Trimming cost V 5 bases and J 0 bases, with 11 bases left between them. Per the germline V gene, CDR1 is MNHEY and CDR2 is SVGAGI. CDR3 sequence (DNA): TGTGCCAGCAGTCCCCCTCCTAGCTCTGGAAACACCATATATTTT. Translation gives CASSPPPSSGNTIYF.